Listed below are T cell receptor beta chains from one sample, sequenced in a study of vaccination and CD4 T cells after COVID-19. In TCRdb, the PCR reads were re-called with MiXCR into one record per CDR3 protein. The repertoire holds 15,000 or so distinct CDR3 sequences, with 69% as singletons. This sample comprised CD4+ T cells from blood, obtained after SARS-CoV-2 vaccination. Receptors originate from a human donor who had recovered from COVID-19. CDR3s include the opening cysteine and the closing phenylalanine or tryptophan. A D gene is named only where the DNA matches it firmly. Clone size is shown for a subset of rows, as once, few, many or a class of expanded clone.

v_gene	abundance	d_gene	j_gene	CDR3nt	CDR3aa
TRBV2	-	-	TRBJ1-6	TGTGCCAGCAGTGTCCACGGGTCCCAGGCGAATTCACCCCTCCACTTT	CASSVHGSQANSPLHF
TRBV20-1	-	TRBD1	TRBJ1-6	TGCAGTGCTAGCCTTCTAGGACAGGGACGAGCACCCCTCCACTTT	CSASLLGQGRAPLHF
TRBV6-1	-	-	TRBJ2-3	TGTGCCAGCAGTGAAGCGTTGCGGCTAAACACAGATACGCAGTATTTT	CASSEALRLNTDTQYF
TRBV20-1	-	TRBD2	TRBJ2-1	TGCAGTGCTAGAGCGGCGGGAGTAAGTGGGTACAATGAGCAGTTCTTC	CSARAAGVSGYNEQFF
TRBV7-3	-	TRBD2	TRBJ2-3	TGTGCCAGCAGCTTAGGACTAGCGGGAGTGGTAGATACGCAGTATTTT	CASSLGLAGVVDTQYF
TRBV7-3	-	TRBD2	TRBJ2-1	TGTGCCAGCAGCTTACGGCGGGAGGTCTACAATGAGCAGTTCTTC	CASSLRREVYNEQFF
TRBV19	-	-	TRBJ1-2	TGTGCCAGTAAATCTGGGACCGTCGTCTATGGCTACACCTTC	CASKSGTVVYGYTF
TRBV20-1	-	-	TRBJ2-2	TGCAGTGCTAGCAGGGGAAGTGGGAGTAAGACCGGGGAGCTGTTTTTT	CSASRGSGSKTGELFF
TRBV20-1	once	-	TRBJ2-2	TGCAGTGTGGAGGAATCGAACACCGGGGAGCTGTTTTTT	CSVEESNTGELFF
TRBV20-1	-	-	TRBJ1-2	TGCAGTGCCGTCCCAGGAGCTAACTATGGCTACACCTTC	CSAVPGANYGYTF
TRBV30	-	-	TRBJ2-3	TGTGCCTGGGAGGGGGGCCACTACACAGATACGCAGTATTTT	CAWEGGHYTDTQYF
TRBV4-1	-	-	TRBJ1-2	TGCGCCAGCAGCCAAGTGGGGAGAGATGGCTACACCTTC	CASSQVGRDGYTF
TRBV20-1	-	-	TRBJ2-5	TGCAGTGCTAGAGATTCAGTAAAACAAGAGACCCAGTACTTC	CSARDSVKQETQYF
TRBV20-1	-	-	TRBJ2-7	TGCAGTGCTAGTTTGCCGACAGGAGTCTACGAGCAGTACTTC	CSASLPTGVYEQYF
TRBV10-1	-	TRBD2	TRBJ2-7	TGCGCCAGCAGTGAGGTGGCGGGAGGGCGCGAGCAGTACTTC	CASSEVAGGREQYF
TRBV6-4	-	TRBD2	TRBJ2-3	TGTGCCAGCAGTACTAGCGGGAGCACAGATACGCAGTATTTT	CASSTSGSTDTQYF
TRBV6-5	few	-	TRBJ1-2	TGTGCCAGCAGTTACCTTTATGGCTACACCTTC	CASSYLYGYTF
TRBV20-1	-	TRBD2	TRBJ2-5	TGCAGTGCTAGAGATCCCGGACTAGGCCAAGAGACCCAGTACTTC	CSARDPGLGQETQYF
TRBV20-1	once	-	TRBJ1-1	TGCAGTGCTAGTCTGGACTTCGGAGCTTTCTTT	CSASLDFGAFF
TRBV6-4	-	TRBD1	TRBJ2-3	TGTGCCAGCAGGTTGACAGGGGGCCTCACAGATACGCAGTATTTT	CASRLTGGLTDTQYF
TRBV4-2	-	-	TRBJ2-7	TGTGCCAGCAGCCAAGATCTAGATAGCTCCTACGAGCAGTACTTC	CASSQDLDSSYEQYF
TRBV10-3	few	-	TRBJ2-5	TGTGCCAGCAGTTACTCTAGGTTGGTGAAGACCCAGTACTTC	CASSYSRLVKTQYF
TRBV11-2	-	-	TRBJ2-3	TGTGCCAGCAGCTTACAGCTCTACACAGATACGCAGTATTTT	CASSLQLYTDTQYF
TRBV2	-	-	TRBJ2-2	TGTGCCAGCGTTGAGGTAGCGAGCACCGGGGAGCTGTTTTTT	CASVEVASTGELFF
TRBV29-1	-	TRBD1	TRBJ2-2	TGCAGCGTTGAAGATCGGGACAGGGGGCAATACACCGGGGAGCTGTTTTTT	CSVEDRDRGQYTGELFF